This TCR beta chain was sequenced for a study of T cell repertoires in cytomegalovirus infection. About the research overall: Newly reported HLA-C-restricted and thoroughly characterized HLA-B-restricted CMV epitopes were employed. Public signatures in TCR beta pointed to CMV infection and matching HLA type.

There are a few counts of this clonotype. Its antigen is not known. General study results and limits: Across the ex vivo response, the dominant clonotypes were HLA-C-restricted CMV-specific TCR beta clonotypes. Summed frequency of shared TCR beta families picked out CMV carriers who also had the relevant HLA.

TCRdb passed the reads through MiXCR, listing each CDR3 protein once. The table records 110,000 to 150,000 distinct CDR3 sequences, 30% to 40% of them present only once. Germline V gene sequence: CDR1 SNHLY, CDR2 FYNNEI. The CDR3 sequence is 15 residues long. The V end was cut by 4 bases, the J end by 0 bases, with 12 bases between. The chain links TRBV2 to TRBJ1-1, with D maybe TRBD1 (6 bases). The sequence was obtained from a human donor in good health (CMV status not recorded). Some clones in this sample may be carry-over from other donors' samples. The sample in question was CD8+ T cells from cultured PBMCs, obtained from culture after CMV antigen stimulation. CDR3 loop: CASSAGAAMNTEAFF. Written as DNA, the CDR3 is TGTGCCAGCAGTGCGGGGGCCGCTATGAACACTGAAGCTTTCTTT. Complete variable domain (other parts from reference TRBV2 and TRBJ1-1): EPEVTQTPSHQVTQMGQEVILRCVPISNHLYFYWYRQILGQKVEFLVSFYNNEISEKSEIFDDQFSVERPDGSNFTLKIRSTKLEDSAMYFCASSAGAAMNTEAFFGQGTRLTVV.